This is a list of T cell receptor beta chains from one sample in a study of regulatory T cells in long-lasting Graves disease. TCRdb re-derived calls from the multiplex PCR reads in MiXCR, one entry per CDR3 protein. The table records 350,000 to 450,000 distinct CDR3 sequences, approximately 15% of them present only once. Separately, the same data were catalogued under a study of T cells in Graves' hyperthyroidism and ophthalmopathy.

Sequenced material: peripheral blood mononuclear cells (PBMCs), taken at new diagnosis, from a patient treated with antithyroid drugs. The source is a woman aged 40 to 50 with Graves disease. Each CDR3 is given with its conserved first and last residue. A D gene is named only where the DNA matches it firmly. The size field is filled for only some rows; it gives once, few, many or a size class.

j_gene | d_gene | abundance | v_gene | CDR3aa | CDR3nt
TRBJ2-7 | NA | few | TRBV29-1 | CSVEDTESSYEQYF | TGCAGCGTGGAAGATACTGAGAGCTCCTACGAGCAGTACTTC
TRBJ2-7 | NA | NA | TRBV4-3 | CASSPGVSYEQYF | TGCGCCAGCAGCCCGGGCGTCTCCTACGAGCAGTACTTC
TRBJ2-7 | TRBD2 | NA | TRBV28 | CASSRRTSLYYEQYF | TGTGCCAGCAGCAGGCGGACTAGCTTATACTACGAGCAGTACTTC
TRBJ2-7 | NA | few | TRBV27 | CASSPTSGTALYEQYF | TGTGCCAGCAGCCCGACCTCCGGGACGGCCCTCTACGAGCAGTACTTC
TRBJ2-4 | TRBD1 | many | TRBV28 | CASSSAGGLNIQYF | TGTGCCAGCAGTTCCGCAGGGGGTCTGAACATTCAGTACTTC
TRBJ2-3 | TRBD2 | few | TRBV29-1 | CSVDEREDTQYF | TGCAGCGTTGATGAGCGGGAGGATACGCAGTATTTT
TRBJ1-1 | NA | NA | TRBV14 | CASSQLPGRGGTEAFF | TGTGCCAGCAGCCAACTCCCGGGCAGGGGAGGGACTGAAGCTTTCTTT
TRBJ2-2 | NA | NA | TRBV5-4 | CASSLGGDGTNTGELFF | TGTGCCAGCAGCTTGGGCGGGGACGGAACGAACACCGGGGAGCTGTTTTTT
TRBJ1-2 | NA | few | TRBV3-1 | CASSQDFIRGVHGYTF | TGTGCCAGCAGCCAAGATTTTATAAGGGGGGTCCATGGCTACACCTTC
TRBJ2-3 | NA | many | TRBV9 | CASSVRDSASTDTQYF | TGTGCCAGCAGCGTAAGGGACTCCGCCAGCACAGATACGCAGTATTTT
TRBJ2-1 | TRBD2 | few | TRBV7-2 | CASSPRTSRHDNEQFF | TGTGCCAGCAGCCCCCGGACTAGCAGACACGACAATGAGCAGTTCTTC
TRBJ1-2 | NA | NA | TRBV4-1 | CASSQEMGPTYGYTF | TGCGCCAGCAGCCAAGAGATGGGACCGACCTATGGCTACACCTTC
TRBJ1-2 | NA | few | TRBV30 | CAWSPPQGSLLRNYGYTF | TGTGCCTGGAGCCCCCCGCAGGGTTCCCTATTACGGAACTATGGCTACACCTTC
TRBJ2-7 | NA | many | TRBV29-1 | CSAGTRGEQYF | TGCAGCGCCGGGACCCGCGGTGAGCAGTACTTC
TRBJ2-7 | TRBD2 | NA | TRBV20-1 | CSAREGRGWPYEQYF | TGCAGTGCTAGAGAGGGGAGGGGATGGCCCTACGAGCAGTACTTC
TRBJ2-5 | NA | few | TRBV28 | CASSYPGIAERETQYF | TGTGCCAGCAGTTATCCAGGGATAGCGGAGAGGGAGACCCAGTACTTC
TRBJ2-3 | NA | NA | TRBV10-2 | CASSESTRSDTQYF | TGCGCCAGCAGTGAGAGTACTAGATCCGATACGCAGTATTTT
TRBJ2-1 | NA | many | TRBV11-3 | CASSPGLGNIFAEQFF | TGTGCCAGCAGCCCGGGACTCGGGAACATCTTCGCTGAGCAGTTCTTC
TRBJ2-6 | NA | few | TRBV27 | CASRNLTGRSGANVLTF | TGTGCCAGCAGAAACTTGACAGGCCGCTCTGGGGCCAACGTCCTGACTTTC
TRBJ2-5 | NA | few | TRBV27 | CASGGTFLGLKQETQYF | TGTGCCAGCGGAGGTACCTTCCTAGGGCTGAAACAAGAGACCCAGTACTTC